One and the same sample provided the 8 T cell receptor beta chains below, sequenced in a study of graft-versus-host responses after intestinal transplantation. Using immunoSEQ multiplex PCR, the repertoire was profiled, and TCRdb retains in-frame clones only, with some absent. The sample lists tens of thousands of clones, around 89% seen once, with roughly 2.6% in the top ten. The antigens of these receptors remain unknown. This specimen consisted of unstimulated CD8+ T cells sorted from spleen or lymph node cells, obtained before intestinal transplant. Every receptor here comes from a human donor who received an intestinal transplant.

V usage is TRBV10-3 and J usage is TRBJ2-4; a possible D gene is TRBD2 (6 bases). CDR1 is ENHRY, CDR2 SYGVKD, per germline. Trimming removed 8 bases at V and 7 bases at J, with 15 bases between. The CDR3 contains 13 residues. This CDR3 reads CAIFGSAANIQYF. In nucleotides, the CDR3 is TGTGCCATCTTCGGGAGTGCGGCTAACATTCAGTACTTC.

This clone was seen a single time. This chain joins TRBV28 and TRBJ2-3; TRBD1 matches at 10 bases. From germline, CDR1 is MDHEN and CDR2 SYDVKM. V lost 3 bases, J lost 4 bases, and 7 bases stayed unmatched. The CDR3 length is 16 residues. CDR3 in amino acids: CASSFHLTGGADTQYF. The CDR3 nucleotides read TGTGCCAGCAGTTTCCACCTGACAGGGGGCGCAGATACGCAGTATTTT.

Only one count was recorded for this clone. J is TRBJ1-4 and V is TRBV28; D gene uncertain. V lost 3 bases and J lost 8, with 13 bases in between. Germline V CDR1 and CDR2: MDHEN, SYDVKM. The CDR3 is made up of 14 amino acids. CDR3 nucleotide sequence: TGTGCCAGCAGTTTCTCTGGGCGTTACGAAAAACTGTTTTTT. It translates to CASSFSGRYEKLFF.

This rearrangement joins TRBV5-1 to TRBJ1-5, with 10 nucleotides matching TRBD1. The length of the CDR3 is 14 residues. With V trimmed by 4 bases and J by 5 bases, 3 bases remained unmatched. Germline V CDR1 and CDR2: SGHRS, YFSETQ. The CDR3 sequence is CASSPGTGDQPQHF. Here the CDR3 DNA reads TGCGCCAGCAGCCCCGGGACAGGGGATCAGCCCCAGCATTTT.

The chain recombines TRBV28 with TRBJ1-3, with no clear D. Per germline, CDR1 MDHEN and CDR2 SYDVKM. The CDR3 is made up of 16 amino acids. Trimming removed 2 bases from V and 4 bases from J, with 15 bases in between. CDR3 sequence: CASSLEGRSYGNTIYF. Written as DNA, the CDR3 is TGTGCCAGCAGTTTAGAGGGTAGGAGCTACGGAAACACCATATATTTT.

The chain recombines TRBV6-5 with TRBJ1-1; 7 bases map to TRBD1. The CDR3 has 13 residues. V lost 2 bases to trimming and J lost 3 bases; unmatched junction nucleotides: 0. The V gene's germline CDR1 is MNHEY and CDR2 SVGAGI. The CDR3 is CASSYGTDTEAFF. The CDR3 region has the DNA TGTGCCAGCAGTTACGGGACAGACACTGAAGCTTTCTTT.

The chain uses TRBV2 and TRBJ1-3; a possible D gene is TRBD1 (5 bases). The germline V gene has CDR1 SNHLY and CDR2 FYNNEI. This CDR3 comprises 14 residues. The germline V and J ends were trimmed by 6 bases and 1 base, with 10 bases remaining between them. The CDR3: CASRPDSSGNTIYF. Written as DNA, the CDR3 is TGTGCCAGCAGACCCGACAGTTCTGGAAACACCATATATTTT.

This clone appeared a single time. The chain employs TRBV2 and TRBJ2-2; a weak D match, TRBD2 (6 bases). Germline CDR1 reads SNHLY; CDR2 reads FYNNEI. Trimming pared 3 bases from V and 2 bases from J, leaving 16 bases between. This CDR3 spans 17 amino acids. Written as DNA, the CDR3 is TGTGCCAGCAGTGACGTCCGACGGAGGGAAAACACCGGGGAGCTGTTTTTT. Translation gives CASSDVRRRENTGELFF. Drawing the rest from reference TRBV2 and TRBJ2-2, the complete variable domain is EPEVTQTPSHQVTQMGQEVILRCVPISNHLYFYWYRQILGQKVEFLVSFYNNEISEKSEIFDDQFSVERPDGSNFTLKIRSTKLEDSAMYFCASSDVRRRENTGELFFGEGSRLTVL.